Below, 26 T cell receptor beta chains from the same sample are listed, as sequenced in a study of blood T cell repertoires in COVID-19. Generated by immunoSEQ multiplex PCR, the TCRdb table keeps only in-frame clones and is missing some. The profile shows about 190,000 clones, around nine tenths of them singletons. Sequencing was done on a sample of peripheral blood. These receptors were collected from a middle-aged man with active or convalescent COVID-19.

The chain's CDR3 is CASSPSTSGETQYF. The DNA for the CDR3 is TGTGCCAGCAGTCCGTCGACTAGCGGAGAGACCCAGTACTTC. This chain connects TRBV27 to TRBJ2-5; 9 bases map to TRBD2. The CDR3 consists of 14 residues. Per germline, CDR1 MNHEY and CDR2 SMNVEV (reference sequence). J was trimmed by 4 bases and V by 5 bases; bases with no gene match: 5.

The J gene is TRBJ1-5, the V gene TRBV5-6; 7 bases are a match to TRBD1. The CDR3 has 14 residues. Germline values: CDR1 SGHDT, CDR2 YYEEEE. The V and J ends lost 4 bases and 7 bases, in that order; junction bases with no gene match: 8. As DNA, the CDR3 is TGTGCCAGCAGCGAACAGGGGAGAGAACAGCCCCAGCATTTT. As protein: CASSEQGREQPQHF.

This clone showed up just once. The chain joins TRBV7-3 to TRBJ2-7; TRBD1 matches 7 bases. The V and J ends lost 5 bases and 0 bases, in that order; junction bases with no gene match: 4. Germline V gives CDR1 SGHTA, CDR2 FQGTGA. The CDR3 contains 14 residues. The CDR3 spells CASSLDRDSYEQYF. The CDR3 coding sequence is TGTGCCAGCAGCCTCGACAGGGACTCCTACGAGCAGTACTTC.

The chain uses TRBV18 and TRBJ1-1; D unclear. The CDR3 extends over 14 amino acids. Between the trimmed V and J ends, which lost 4 bases and 4 bases, there was a span of 13 bases. CDR1 is KGHSH, CDR2 LQKENI, per germline. CDR3 sequence reads: CASSQGFEGTEAFF. CDR3 nucleotides: TGTGCCAGCTCACAGGGATTTGAGGGCACTGAAGCTTTCTTT.

The rearrangement links TRBV6-2 or TRBV6-3 to TRBJ2-7; 8 bases match TRBD1. From germline, CDR1 is MNHEY and CDR2 SVGEGT. The V gene end was trimmed by 2 bases and the J gene end by 2 bases; junction bases not matched to a gene: 5. CDR3 size: 15 residues. CDR3 in amino acids: CASSYADRDAYEQYF. The DNA of the CDR3 is TGTGCCAGCAGTTACGCGGACAGGGACGCCTACGAGCAGTACTTC.

J is TRBJ1-2 and V is TRBV2; D is ambiguous. V gave up 5 bases and J gave up 5 bases, with 12 bases separating them. This CDR3 is built from 13 residues. CDR1 is SNHLY and CDR2 is FYNNEI in the germline V gene. The CDR3 sequence: CASSPDGLYGYTF. CDR3 nucleotide sequence: TGTGCCAGCAGTCCGGACGGACTGTATGGCTACACCTTC.

The V call is TRBV6-1, the J call TRBJ2-3; D perhaps matches TRBD2 (6 bases). The CDR3 consists of 13 residues. The germline V gene encodes CDR1 MNHNS and CDR2 SASEGT. V shed 3 bases and J shed 5 bases, with 9 bases lying between them. The CDR3 DNA follows: TGTGCCAGCAGTGAGGGACTCCAAGATACGCAGTATTTT. Translated: CASSEGLQDTQYF.

The gene calls are TRBV28 and TRBJ1-1; D is unclear. The CDR3 is 12 residues long. From germline, CDR1 is MDHEN and CDR2 SYDVKM. Deletions cut 7 bases from V and 10 bases from J, with 16 bases between. The CDR3: CASNVAGSGAFF. CDR3 sequence (DNA): TGTGCCAGCAATGTGGCCGGGTCTGGAGCTTTCTTT.

V usage is TRBV5-1 and J usage is TRBJ2-7, with 7 bases that match TRBD1. V shed 2 bases and J 2 bases; nucleotides not matched to a gene: 4. Germline loops: CDR1 SGHRS, CDR2 YFSETQ. The CDR3 loop spans 14 amino acids. The CDR3 protein is CASSFGTETYEQYF. For the CDR3, the DNA is TGCGCCAGCAGCTTCGGGACAGAGACCTACGAGCAGTACTTC.

This clone was counted between two and nine times. The gene calls are TRBV5-6 and TRBJ2-7, with 7 bases that match TRBD1. Trimming took 0 bases from V and 2 from J; bases not matched to a gene: 5. The germline gives CDR1 SGHDT, CDR2 YYEEEE. The CDR3 loop spans 15 amino acids. The CDR3 sequence is CASSLGQGVAYEQYF. CDR3 nucleotide sequence: TGTGCCAGCAGCTTGGGGCAGGGGGTGGCCTACGAGCAGTACTTC.

The chain carries TRBV6-6 and TRBJ2-1, with 7 nucleotides matching TRBD2. The CDR3 totals 14 residues. Germline values: CDR1 MNHNY, CDR2 SVGAGI (reference sequence). V was pared by 0 bases and J by 6 bases, with 2 bases of the junction left unmatched. CDR3 DNA sequence: TGTGCCAGCAGTTACTCGTGGGGGGGCAATGAGCAGTTCTTC. Its protein product is CASSYSWGGNEQFF.

The chain links TRBV6-2 or TRBV6-3 to TRBJ2-3; D remains ambiguous. Germline lookup yields CDR1 MNHEY and CDR2 SVGEGT. Trimming took off 2 bases at V and 6 bases at J, with 9 bases between the two ends. This CDR3 is 13 amino acids long. CDR3 sequence (DNA): TGTGCCAGCAGTTACGCCGCCGGGGATACGCAGTATTTT. Translation: CASSYAAGDTQYF.

This rearrangement joins TRBV7-9 to TRBJ1-1; 9 positions match TRBD1. The CDR3 consists of 15 residues. CDR1 is SEHNR and CDR2 is FQNEAQ in the germline V gene (reference sequence). Losses at the gene ends were 3 bases for V and 4 bases for J; bases not matched to a gene: 6. CDR3 bases: TGTGCCAGCAGCTTCTCGGACAGGGGTGTCACTGAAGCTTTCTTT. This codes for CASSFSDRGVTEAFF.

The V gene is TRBV29-1, the J gene TRBJ1-1; D unclear. This CDR3 region has 13 residues. V shed 4 bases and J shed 6 bases, with 15 bases lying between them. CDR1 is SQVTM, CDR2 ANQGSEA, per germline. The CDR3 loop reads CSVAPYEGAEAFF. In DNA form, the CDR3 reads TGCAGCGTTGCCCCCTACGAGGGCGCTGAAGCTTTCTTT.

The V gene is TRBV4-2, the J gene TRBJ2-2, with TRBD2 identical over 8 bases. With 1 base clipped from V and 5 bases from J, the junction kept 9 bases outside the gene matches. The germline gives CDR1 LGHNA, CDR2 YNFKEQ. The CDR3 has 17 residues. CDR3 region: CASSQVEGGGRTGELFF. The CDR3 DNA sequence: TGTGCCAGCAGCCAAGTCGAGGGCGGGGGGCGAACCGGGGAGCTGTTTTTT.

V is TRBV7-2 and J is TRBJ1-1, with 8 bases identical to TRBD1. Germline V gives CDR1 SGHTA, CDR2 FQGNSA. The CDR3 runs 14 residues. With 5 bases clipped from V and 3 bases from J, the junction kept 5 bases outside the gene matches. CDR3 sequence: CASSDPGGYTEAFF. The CDR3 region has the DNA TGTGCCAGCAGCGATCCAGGGGGCTACACTGAAGCTTTCTTT.

This clone has a single count. This chain joins TRBV20-1 and TRBJ1-5; the match to TRBD1 covers 7 bases. The J segment lost 0 bases and the V segment lost 3 bases, leaving 17 bases of the junction unmatched. The CDR3 is 19 amino acids. Germline-derived CDR1 and CDR2 are DFQATT and SNEGSKA (reference sequence). Written as DNA, the CDR3 is TGCAGTGCTAGTTACTATTACCGGGACAGCCCCTATAGCAATCAGCCCCAGCATTTT. Translation: CSASYYYRDSPYSNQPQHF.

V is TRBV27 and J is TRBJ2-1; D not resolved. The CDR3 covers 13 residues. CDR1 and CDR2 (germline): MNHEY, SMNVEV (reference sequence). V was clipped by 5 bases and J by 6 bases, with 11 bases between them. CDR3 in DNA: TGTGCCAGCAGTCCCAGTCTAGGCAATGAGCAGTTCTTC. It is translated as CASSPSLGNEQFF.

This chain uses TRBV5-4 with TRBJ2-1; 9 bases align to TRBD2. The CDR3 runs to 16 residues. From germline, CDR1 is SGHNT and CDR2 YYREEE (reference sequence). After removal of 4 bases from V and 0 bases from J, the junction contained 5 bases not matched to a gene. As DNA, the CDR3 is TGTGCCAGCAGCCGTAGCGGGGGTCCCTCCTACAATGAGCAGTTCTTC. This gives the protein CASSRSGGPSYNEQFF.

The chain recombines TRBV11-2 with TRBJ2-7, with 8 positions matching TRBD1. CDR1 and CDR2 (germline): SGHAT, FQNNGV. CDR3 length: 15 residues. V shed 4 bases and J 0 bases; nucleotides not matched to a gene: 5. Here the CDR3 DNA reads TGTGCCAGCAGCTCACCGGGACAGGCCTCCTACGAGCAGTACTTC. It translates to CASSSPGQASYEQYF.

The CDR3 bases are TGTGCCAGCAGTTTCCCAGGACAGGGGGCTGCTGAAGCTTTCTTT. Translated: CASSFPGQGAAEAFF. This sequence joins TRBV28 and TRBJ1-1; TRBD1 agrees at 11 bases. V dropped 3 bases and J dropped 6; count of bases not matched to a gene: 6. Germline CDR1 is MDHEN and CDR2 is SYDVKM. This CDR3 is 15 amino acids long.

V gene TRBV6-2 or TRBV6-3 combines with J gene TRBJ2-1; D possibly corresponds to TRBD2 (5 bases). V dropped 5 bases and J dropped 0 bases, with 8 bases sitting between them. CDR1 is MNHEY and CDR2 is SVGEGT in the germline V gene. CDR3 length equals 14 residues. CDR3 residues: CASSPRVSYNEQFF. The CDR3, as DNA: TGTGCCAGCAGTCCGCGGGTCTCCTACAATGAGCAGTTCTTC.

This chain uses TRBV18 with TRBJ1-2, with no clear D. The V gene lost 1 base and the J gene lost 8 bases, with 14 bases spanning the gap. The CDR3 is 14 residues long. CDR1 KGHSH and CDR2 LQKENI come from the germline V gene. The CDR3 spells CASSPQIGVEGYTF. For the CDR3, the DNA is TGTGCCAGCTCACCACAGATCGGGGTGGAAGGCTACACCTTC.

This chain links TRBV7-2 with TRBJ2-5; unclear D gene. Trimming removed 3 bases from V and 1 base from J, with 9 bases in between. Germline-derived CDR1 and CDR2 are SGHTA and FQGNSA. The CDR3 contains 14 residues. The CDR3 reads CASSLQTGQETQYF. Written as DNA, the CDR3 is TGTGCCAGCAGCTTGCAGACGGGCCAAGAGACCCAGTACTTC. Full variable domain (missing parts from reference TRBV7-2 and TRBJ2-5): GAGVSQSPSNKVTEKGKDVELRCDPISGHTALYWYRQSLGQGLEFLIYFQGNSAPDKSGLPSDRFSAERTGGSVSTLTIQRTQQEDSAVYLCASSLQTGQETQYFGPGTRLLVL.

The V call is TRBV29-1, the J call TRBJ1-1, with unresolved D. V lost 3 bases and J lost 9, with 11 bases in between. This CDR3 has 11 residues. Germline-derived CDR1 and CDR2 are SQVTM and ANQGSEA. The chain's CDR3 is CSVENVDKAFF. The CDR3 DNA follows: TGCAGCGTTGAGAATGTCGACAAAGCTTTCTTT.

The CDR3 DNA follows: TGCAGTGCTAGTGAGCCAGGGCGGTCCTATGGCTACACCTTC. Its protein product is CSASEPGRSYGYTF. V gene TRBV20-1 combines with J gene TRBJ1-2, with D possibly matching TRBD1 (5 bases). The ends were cut back, 3 bases at V and 4 bases at J, with 15 bases in the middle. The V gene's germline CDR1 is DFQATT and CDR2 SNEGSKA (reference sequence). The CDR3 is made up of 14 amino acids.